These 10 T cell receptor beta chains were all obtained from the same sample, sequenced in a study of blood T cell repertoires in COVID-19. Here immunoSEQ multiplex PCR was the method, and the copy in TCRdb shows in-frame clones only, minus some. The table has around 160,000 clones, approximately 80% seen once. The sequencing sample was made of peripheral blood. The receptor set was obtained from a man between 60 and 75 years old with active or convalescent COVID-19.

The V gene is TRBV19, the J gene TRBJ2-2, with 13 nucleotides matching TRBD2. Germline lookup yields CDR1 LNHDA and CDR2 SQIVND (reference sequence). This CDR3 spans 16 amino acids. The V segment lost 5 bases and the J segment 6 bases; nucleotides outside the gene matches: 6. CDR3 DNA sequence: TGTGCCAGTAGTCCCACTAGCGGGAGGGTATCCGGGGAGCTGTTTTTT. This encodes CASSPTSGRVSGELFF.

This sequence joins TRBV24-1 and TRBJ1-2; tentatively, D is TRBD1 (5 bases). Germline-derived CDR1 and CDR2 are KGHDR and SFDVKD. The CDR3 covers 12 residues. Trimming shortened V by 7 bases and J by 4 bases, and 9 bases separated the two germline ends. CDR3 sequence: CATSPGSYGYTF. CDR3 in DNA: TGTGCCACCAGCCCAGGGTCCTATGGCTACACCTTC.

This chain joins TRBV6-2 or TRBV6-3 and TRBJ1-5; D might be TRBD1 (5 bases). Trimming shortened V by 4 bases and J by 7 bases, and 23 bases separated the two germline ends. CDR3 size: 17 residues. CDR1 and CDR2 from the germline V gene are MNHEY and SVGEGT. The CDR3 spells CASSSLVRRGPRQPQHF. The CDR3 DNA sequence: TGTGCCAGCAGTTCCCTCGTTCGAAGGGGTCCGAGGCAGCCCCAGCATTTT.

This chain joins TRBV9 and TRBJ2-2; 11 nucleotides agree with TRBD2. The length of the CDR3 is 15 residues. J gave up 6 bases and V 4 bases, and 5 bases lay outside the gene matches. Germline loops: CDR1 SGDLS, CDR2 YYNGEE. The CDR3 sequence is CASSPGLAVSGELFF. The DNA of the CDR3 is TGTGCCAGCAGCCCGGGACTAGCGGTGTCCGGGGAGCTGTTTTTT.

The chain carries TRBV29-1 and TRBJ1-5, with D possibly TRBD1 on 5 matching bases. V lost 1 base and J lost 0, with 19 bases in between. CDR1 and CDR2 (germline): SQVTM, ANQGSEA. The CDR3 runs to 18 residues. In DNA, the CDR3 is TGCAGCGTTGAAGTCTGCTCGAACAGGCCATATAGCAATCAGCCCCAGCATTTT. This sequence encodes CSVEVCSNRPYSNQPQHF.

V gene TRBV25-1 combines with J gene TRBJ1-6, with TRBD1 as a possible D gene (5 bases). The CDR3 is 15 amino acids. V was cut by 0 bases and J by 10 bases, with 13 bases left in between. Germline values: CDR1 MGHDK, CDR2 SYGVNS. The CDR3 is CASSEYKGVRSPLHF. The CDR3 nucleotides read TGTGCCAGCAGTGAATATAAAGGGGTCCGCTCACCCCTCCACTTT.

This clone has a handful of counts. CDR3: CASSVGGGSYNEQFF. For the CDR3, the DNA is TGTGCCAGCAGTGTCGGGGGGGGATCCTACAATGAGCAGTTCTTC. The rearrangement joins TRBV6-4 to TRBJ2-1; 8 nucleotides match TRBD2. Germline loops: CDR1 MRHNA, CDR2 SNTAGT. V dropped 4 bases and J dropped 1; count of bases not matched to a gene: 3. The CDR3 covers 15 residues.

The chain links TRBV19 to TRBJ1-1; 9 bases align to TRBD1. Germline loops: CDR1 LNHDA, CDR2 SQIVND (reference sequence). J gave up 0 bases and V 5 bases, and 10 bases lay outside the gene matches. The CDR3 sequence is 17 residues long. The CDR3 nucleotides are TGTGCCAGTAGTCCAAACGACAGGGGGGTCATGAACACTGAAGCTTTCTTT. Its protein is CASSPNDRGVMNTEAFF.

The chain carries TRBV7-2 and TRBJ2-1; 12 bases are shared with TRBD2. V trimming: 0 bases; J trimming: 13 bases; junction bases outside the gene matches: 4. Germline V lookup: CDR1 SGHTA, CDR2 FQGNSA. The CDR3 is made up of 14 amino acids. For the CDR3, the DNA is TGTGCCAGCAGCTTAGCGTCTAGCGGGAGGGTACAGTTCTTC. This sequence encodes CASSLASSGRVQFF.

The gene calls are TRBV6-5 and TRBJ2-7; TRBD1 is a possible D gene (6 bases). The CDR3 has 14 residues. Germline assignment: CDR1 MNHEY and CDR2 SVGAGI. V was trimmed by 6 bases and J by 0 bases, leaving 12 bases between them. CDR3 DNA sequence: TGTGCCAGCAGACCCAGGGGATTCTCCTACGAGCAGTACTTC. It is translated as CASRPRGFSYEQYF.